This entry concerns a single T cell receptor (beta chain). Its specificity is not known. The data are from a study of CD8+ T cells in alopecia areata. Documented treatment: oral pan-JAK inhibitor, 5-10 mg twice daily. General study findings and limits: Mice gave a clearer picture of TCR sharing than patients did, possibly for HLA-related reasons.

RNA extraction and reverse transcription yielded cDNA as sequencing template. Using immunoSEQ multiplex PCR, the repertoire was profiled, and TCRdb retains in-frame clones only, with some absent. The sample yields some 170,000 clones, approximately 59% seen once. Unmatched junction bases numbered 10, after V lost 8 bases and J lost 8 bases. The CDR3 loop spans 12 amino acids. Germline loops: CDR1 SQVTM, CDR2 ANQGSEA. V and J are TRBV29-1 and TRBJ1-1; 8 bases are shared with TRBD1. This TCR was sampled from a human donor with alopecia areata. This specimen consisted of CD4+ T cells sorted from blood, obtained between weeks 55 and 65, from a patient treated with tofacitinib. This chain's CDR3 is CSIGQGPGEAFF. In DNA, the CDR3 is TGCAGCATCGGACAGGGCCCAGGAGAAGCTTTCTTT.